The rows below give T cell receptor beta chains drawn from one sample of a study of T cell repertoires in cytomegalovirus infection. TCRdb itself ran the reads through MiXCR, one entry per CDR3 protein. The repertoire has about 830,000 distinct CDR3 sequences, approximately 32% of them found once; the top ten carry approximately 13%. These TCRs are of unknown antigen specificity. The sequences come from cultured CD8+ T cells from PBMCs, collected from culture after CMV antigen stimulation. Receptors originate from a human donor in good health (CMV status not recorded). Some clones in this sample may be carry-over from other donors' samples. Both conserved end residues are part of each CDR3. D genes are given only for firm matches. Part of the rows lack a size; the others show once, few, many or a class for expanded clones.

v_gene	abundance	d_gene	j_gene	CDR3nt	CDR3aa
TRBV19	few	TRBD1	TRBJ2-1	TGTGCCACACGGACAGGAGAGGCGACCTACAATGAGCAGTTCTTC	CATRTGEATYNEQFF
TRBV7-9	.	TRBD1	TRBJ2-2	TGTGCCAGCAGTTCGGGACAGGGGAGGCCCGGGGAGCTGTTTTTT	CASSSGQGRPGELFF
TRBV6-2/TRBV6-3	.	.	TRBJ2-3	TGTGCCAGCAGGGAAGACTACTCTAGCACAGATACGCAGTATTTT	CASREDYSSTDTQYF
TRBV20-1	.	TRBD2	TRBJ2-3	TGCAGTGCTAGATCCGCGCTAGCGGGGCCGCCTCCCACAGATACGCAGTATTTT	CSARSALAGPPPTDTQYF
TRBV7-9	many	.	TRBJ2-2	TGTGCCAGCAGTTTTCATTGGAACACCGGGGAGCTGTTTTTT	CASSFHWNTGELFF
TRBV4-1	few	TRBD2	TRBJ2-1	TGCGCCAGCAGCCCGACCCCCCTAGCGGGGGAGAGGAATGAGCAGTTCTTC	CASSPTPLAGERNEQFF
TRBV7-8	many	.	TRBJ2-2	TGTGCCAGCAGGGCCAGGGCCGGGGAGCTGTTTTTT	CASRARAGELFF
TRBV19	.	.	TRBJ2-6	TGTGCCAGTAGTATCGGCAGGGGCTCTGGGGCCAACGTCCTGACTTTC	CASSIGRGSGANVLTF
TRBV6-5	.	.	TRBJ1-5	TGTGCCAGCAGTTACTCGAGCCAAAGGGAAAAGCCCCAGCATTTT	CASSYSSQREKPQHF
TRBV12-3/TRBV12-4	many	.	TRBJ1-1	TGTGCCAGCAGTTTACGGGCCATGAACACTGAAGCTTTCTTT	CASSLRAMNTEAFF
TRBV7-4	few	TRBD1	TRBJ1-4	TGTGCCAGCAGCCCCCACGCCTGGGGGGGGACAGATGAAAAACTGTTTTTT	CASSPHAWGGTDEKLFF
TRBV6-1	few	TRBD2	TRBJ2-1	TGTGCCAGCAAGGGACTAGCGGTTTACAATGAGCAGTTCTTC	CASKGLAVYNEQFF
TRBV5-4	.	.	TRBJ2-1	TGTGCCAGCAGCTTGGGGGCAGCCGTTTACTACAATGAGCAGTTCTTC	CASSLGAAVYYNEQFF
TRBV24-1	.	TRBD1	TRBJ2-5	TGTGCCACCAGTGATGGGACAGGGGGCTTCTTTGGGGAGACCCAGTACTTC	CATSDGTGGFFGETQYF
TRBV7-9	.	.	TRBJ1-5	TGTGCCAGCGTTGCCGGTCGCAATCAGCCCCAGCATTTT	CASVAGRNQPQHF
TRBV28	.	.	TRBJ2-3	TGTGCCAGCACTCCTTGGGCGGGGCGCACAGATACGCAGTATTTT	CASTPWAGRTDTQYF
TRBV29-1	.	.	TRBJ2-6	TGCAGCGTTGAAGACGACAGCCAGAGTAGCCTCACTGGGGCCAACGTCCTGACTTTC	CSVEDDSQSSLTGANVLTF
TRBV12-3/TRBV12-4	many	TRBD2	TRBJ2-3	TGTGTTACCCGACTAGCGAGCACAGATACGCAGTATTTT	CVTRLASTDTQYF
TRBV9	.	.	TRBJ2-1	TGTGCCAGCAGCGTAGAGCCAGGGGGGTTCTACAATGAGCAGTTCTTC	CASSVEPGGFYNEQFF
TRBV4-3	.	TRBD2	TRBJ2-3	TGCGCCAGCAGCCGGGGGGTAGCGGGGGATACGCAGTATTTT	CASSRGVAGDTQYF
TRBV4-2	.	TRBD2	TRBJ2-3	TGTGCCAGCAGCCGTCCCGACCTTCTAGCGGGGACAGATACGCAGTATTTT	CASSRPDLLAGTDTQYF
TRBV7-9	many	TRBD1	TRBJ1-1	TGTGCCAGCAGGAGTGAGGGGGCGAGAACTGAAGCTTTCTTT	CASRSEGARTEAFF
TRBV7-2	.	.	TRBJ1-4	TGTGCCAGCAGCTTGGGGGACCTAAATGAAAAACTGTTTTTT	CASSLGDLNEKLFF
TRBV7-6	few	TRBD2	TRBJ2-1	TGTGCCATCACGGGGGGGCAGTTCTTC	CAITGGQFF
TRBV27	few	.	TRBJ1-2	TGTGCCAGCAGTTTATCGTTACCAGGGATAATTAACTATGGCTACACCTTC	CASSLSLPGIINYGYTF
TRBV7-6	few	.	TRBJ2-5	TGTGCTAGCAGCTTAGCATTTCGGCAGGGAGAGACCCAGTACTTC	CASSLAFRQGETQYF
TRBV6-6	few	.	TRBJ1-2	TGTGCCAGCATTCCGGGGGGGCAGTTCCATGGCTACACCTTC	CASIPGGQFHGYTF
TRBV20-1	few	TRBD1	TRBJ2-2	TGCAGTGCCGGGACAGGGTTTGACACCGGGGAGCTGTTTTTT	CSAGTGFDTGELFF
TRBV7-8	.	.	TRBJ1-1	TGTGCCAGCAGCTTAGAATTCCTGAACACTGAAGCTTTCTTT	CASSLEFLNTEAFF
TRBV27	.	.	TRBJ1-2	TGTGCCAGCAGTTTAGCGGGATCTGGCTACACCTTC	CASSLAGSGYTF
TRBV10-3	.	TRBD2	TRBJ2-1	TGTGCCATCAGCCCACTAGCGGGGGGCTACAATGAGCAGTTCTTC	CAISPLAGGYNEQFF
TRBV7-2	many	.	TRBJ1-1	TGTGCCAGCAGCCCACGGGCCCGGGCGGTCACTGAAGCTTTCTTT	CASSPRARAVTEAFF
TRBV20-1	few	.	TRBJ1-1	TGCAGTGCTAGAGAGAGGGAGAGGCCCGGGGCTTTCTTT	CSARERERPGAFF
TRBV12-3/TRBV12-4	many	TRBD2	TRBJ2-7	TGTGCCAGCAGTTTCTCTAGCGGCGGCAACTACGAGCAGTACTTC	CASSFSSGGNYEQYF
TRBV20-1	few	TRBD2	TRBJ2-1	TGCAGTGCTAGAGATATTAGCGGGGGGGTCCCTACCCTCTACAATGAGCAGTTCTTC	CSARDISGGVPTLYNEQFF
TRBV12-3/TRBV12-4	many	TRBD1	TRBJ1-1	TGTGCCAGCAGTCAGGGGGCATCACGCACTGAAGCTTTCTTT	CASSQGASRTEAFF
TRBV7-9	few	TRBD1	TRBJ1-4	TGTGCCAGCAGCCCACCCCGACAGGGGGCAACTAATGAAAAACTGTTTTTT	CASSPPRQGATNEKLFF